This passage covers 3 T cell receptor beta chains from one sample sequenced in a study of blood T cell repertoires in COVID-19. Only in-frame clones appear in the TCRdb table, and some are missing; sequencing was by immunoSEQ multiplex PCR. The table shows roughly 43,000 clones, with about 85% occurring only once. The sequencing sample was made of peripheral blood. The receptors originated from a human donor in a cohort sampled during active COVID-19.

The genes are TRBV7-3 and TRBJ2-2; D gene unclear. Trimming took 4 bases from V and 1 from J, leaving 7 bases between them. CDR3 length equals 14 residues. Germline CDR1 reads SGHTA; CDR2 reads FQGTGA. The CDR3 coding sequence is TGTGCCAGCAGCTACGGTGTGAACACCGGGGAGCTGTTTTTT. This encodes CASSYGVNTGELFF.

The V and J genes are TRBV7-2 and TRBJ2-5; weak D call: TRBD2 (6 bases). The CDR3 length is 15 residues. CDR1 and CDR2 (germline): SGHTA, FQGNSA. Trimming pared 1 base from V and 2 bases from J, leaving 11 bases between. In nucleotides, the CDR3 is TGTGCCAGCAGCTTAGGTTGGGCGGGACAAGAGACCCAGTACTTC. Its protein product is CASSLGWAGQETQYF. Combining the CDR3 with reference TRBV7-2 and TRBJ2-5 gives the whole variable domain GAGVSQSPSNKVTEKGKDVELRCDPISGHTALYWYRQSLGQGLEFLIYFQGNSAPDKSGLPSDRFSAERTGGSVSTLTIQRTQQEDSAVYLCASSLGWAGQETQYFGPGTRLLVL.

Note on this clone: The sample contains more than one DNA sequence encoding this CDR3. J is TRBJ2-7 and V is TRBV7-9; 8 nucleotides align to TRBD1. The germline gives CDR1 SEHNR, CDR2 FQNEAQ (reference sequence). This CDR3 region has 15 residues. The J segment lost 2 bases and the V segment lost 5 bases, leaving 8 bases of the junction unmatched. The CDR3, as DNA: TGTGCCAGCAGCGGCCCTACAGGGGGACCCTACGAGCAGTACTTC. As protein: CASSGPTGGPYEQYF.